This T cell receptor beta chain was recorded in a study of blood T cells in healthy people across ages. General study points: No conclusive comparison of naive versus antigen-experienced cells was possible with unsorted PBMCs. Higher diversity, along with more naive CD4+ cells, distinguished long-lived donors from aged donors.

The CDR3 length is 15 residues. Looked up from germline, CDR1 is SQVTM and CDR2 is ANQGSEA. The ends were cut back, 1 base at V and 8 bases at J, with 18 bases in the middle. A sample-barcoded 5' primer and a J-beta primer mix were used in a second PCR of about 7 to 12 cycles. TCRdb passed the 5' RACE reads through MiXCR, listing each CDR3 protein once. The sample has roughly 800,000 distinct CDR3 sequences, roughly 34% seen once. A word on this clonotype: The target antigen is unknown.

Per sample, at least 6 micrograms of total RNA were extracted. V is TRBV29-1 and J is TRBJ2-1, with no clear D. This clonotype was obtained from a man aged 18 to 29 in good health. The sequenced sample was blood. CDR3 DNA sequence: TGCAGCGTTGAAGCCCAATCGGTCCGCCTCGATGAGCAGTTCTTC. Its protein is CSVEAQSVRLDEQFF.